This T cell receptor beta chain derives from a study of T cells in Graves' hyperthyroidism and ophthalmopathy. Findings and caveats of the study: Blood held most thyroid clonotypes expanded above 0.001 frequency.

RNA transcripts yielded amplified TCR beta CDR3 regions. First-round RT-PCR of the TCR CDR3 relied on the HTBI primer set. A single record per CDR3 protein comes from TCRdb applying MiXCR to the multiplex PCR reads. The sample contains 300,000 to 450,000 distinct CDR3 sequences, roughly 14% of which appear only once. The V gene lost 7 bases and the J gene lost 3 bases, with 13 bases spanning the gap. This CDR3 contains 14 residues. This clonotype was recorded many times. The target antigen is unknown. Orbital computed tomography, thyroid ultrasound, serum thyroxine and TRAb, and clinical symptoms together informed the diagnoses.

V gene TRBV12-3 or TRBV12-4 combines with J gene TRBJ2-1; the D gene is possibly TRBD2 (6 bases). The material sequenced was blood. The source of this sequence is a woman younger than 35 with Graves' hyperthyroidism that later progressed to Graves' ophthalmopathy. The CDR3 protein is CASTPVGGYNEQFF. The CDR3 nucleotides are TGTGCCAGCACTCCGGTCGGGGGCTACAATGAGCAGTTCTTC.